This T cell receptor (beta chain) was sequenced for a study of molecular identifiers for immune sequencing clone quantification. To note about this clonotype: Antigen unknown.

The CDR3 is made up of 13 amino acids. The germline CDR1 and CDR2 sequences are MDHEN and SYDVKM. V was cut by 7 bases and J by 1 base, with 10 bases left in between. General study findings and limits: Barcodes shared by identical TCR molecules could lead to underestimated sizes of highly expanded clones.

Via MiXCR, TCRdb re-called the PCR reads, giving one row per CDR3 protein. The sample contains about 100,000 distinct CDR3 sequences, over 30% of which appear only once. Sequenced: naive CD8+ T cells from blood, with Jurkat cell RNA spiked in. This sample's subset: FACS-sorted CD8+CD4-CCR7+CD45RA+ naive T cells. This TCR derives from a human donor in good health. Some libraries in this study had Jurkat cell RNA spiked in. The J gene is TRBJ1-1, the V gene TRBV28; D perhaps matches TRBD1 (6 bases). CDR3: CASTDSKNTEAFF. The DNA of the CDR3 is TGTGCCAGCACGGACAGTAAGAACACTGAAGCTTTCTTT. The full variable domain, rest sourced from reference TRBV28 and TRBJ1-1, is DVKVTQSSRYLVKRTGEKVFLECVQDMDHENMFWYRQDPGLGLRLIYFSYDVKMKEKGDIPEGYSVSREKKERFSLILESASTNQTSMYLCASTDSKNTEAFFGQGTRLTVV.